Each of the 11 T cell receptor beta chains below was sequenced from the same sample in a study of T cell responses to AZD1222 COVID-19 vaccine. Generated by immunoSEQ multiplex PCR, the TCRdb table keeps only in-frame clones and is missing some. The data show 130,000 or so clones, with approximately 90% seen just once and around 1.8% held by the top ten. Sequenced material: peripheral blood, taken on day 0 of AZD1222 vaccination. All receptors come from an adult in good health.

The J gene is TRBJ1-6, the V gene TRBV5-1, with 7 nucleotides matching TRBD1. The CDR3 loop spans 21 amino acids. CDR1 and CDR2 from the germline V gene are SGHRS and YFSETQ. V lost 0 bases and J lost 0; bases outside the gene matches: 15. The CDR3 DNA reads TGCGCCAGCAGCTTGGGGGGCCCCGGGACAGCTAGGAGCTCCTATAATTCACCCCTCCACTTT. Protein sequence: CASSLGGPGTARSSYNSPLHF.

V is TRBV27 and J is TRBJ1-1; 7 bases line up with TRBD1. The CDR3 spans 14 residues. Germline CDR1 reads MNHEY; CDR2 reads SMNVEV (reference sequence). Trimming at V came to 5 bases and at J to 8 bases, leaving 11 bases not matched to a gene. The chain's CDR3 is CASSPQGPQGEAFF. Written as DNA, the CDR3 is TGTGCCAGCAGTCCACAGGGGCCCCAGGGCGAAGCTTTCTTT.

This rearrangement joins TRBV5-8 to TRBJ2-1, with a possible D match to TRBD1 (6 bases). V dropped 4 bases and J dropped 0 bases, with 14 bases sitting between them. Germline assignment: CDR1 SGHTS and CDR2 YDEGEE. The CDR3 totals 16 residues. CDR3: CASSPDSFSSYNEQFF. The DNA for the CDR3 is TGTGCCAGCAGCCCGGACAGCTTTAGCTCCTACAATGAGCAGTTCTTC.

A word on this clone: Other DNA sequences within the sample encode an identical CDR3. Here the CDR3 reads CASSPSRDTEAFF. CDR3 nucleotides: TGTGCCAGCTCCCCCTCTCGGGACACTGAAGCTTTCTTT. The chain has TRBV18 and TRBJ1-1; D remains unclear. The V end lost 6 bases, the J end lost 3 bases, and 11 bases lay between the germline ends. Germline V gene sequence: CDR1 KGHSH, CDR2 LQKENI. The CDR3 is 13 residues long. The variable domain in full, with the rest retrieved from reference TRBV18 and TRBJ1-1, is NAGVMQNPRHLVRRRGQEARLRCSPMKGHSHVYWYRQLPEEGLKFMVYLQKENIIDESGMPKERFSAEFPKEGPSILRIQQVVRGDSAAYFCASSPSRDTEAFFGQGTRLTVV.

J is TRBJ1-2 and V is TRBV7-2, with TRBD1 as a possible D gene (5 bases). Trimming took 5 bases from V and 4 from J, leaving 11 bases between them. The CDR3 contains 13 residues. CDR1 is SGHTA and CDR2 is FQGNSA in the germline V gene. CDR3: CASSPFDSYGYTF. For the CDR3, the DNA is TGTGCCAGCAGCCCCTTCGACAGCTATGGCTACACCTTC.

This clone was detected only once. The chain recombines TRBV30 with TRBJ1-6; TRBD1 might be the D (6 bases). CDR3 length: 13 residues. Germline V CDR1 and CDR2: GTSNPN, SVGIG (reference sequence). The V gene lost 7 bases and the J gene lost 10 bases, with 17 bases spanning the gap. The CDR3 is CASAGTMGSPLHF. CDR3 DNA: TGTGCCTCTGCCGGGACAATGGGGTCACCCCTCCACTTT.

The chain couples TRBV7-9 to TRBJ2-2, with 7 bases fitting TRBD2. The CDR3 is 16 amino acids. Per the germline V gene, CDR1 is SEHNR and CDR2 is FQNEAQ (reference sequence). V lost 0 bases and J lost 3; bases outside the gene matches: 4. The CDR3 reads CASSLAASGDTGELFF. The CDR3 bases are TGTGCCAGCAGCTTAGCGGCTAGCGGAGACACCGGGGAGCTGTTTTTT.

The chain uses TRBV5-5 and TRBJ1-5; D is perhaps TRBD1 (6 bases). The CDR3 is 14 amino acids. V was shortened by 1 base and J by 7 bases, with 12 bases between the two germline ends. Germline V gene sequence: CDR1 SGHKS, CDR2 YYEKEE (reference sequence). The CDR3 DNA sequence: TGTGCCAGCAGCTTGCAGGGGTCGGGACAGCCCCAGCATTTT. The encoded protein is CASSLQGSGQPQHF.

The chain has TRBV9 and TRBJ1-1, with a possible D match to TRBD1 (5 bases). Germline values: CDR1 SGDLS, CDR2 YYNGEE. The CDR3 is 15 amino acids. Trimming took 4 bases from V and 0 from J, leaving 13 bases between them. The CDR3 loop is CASSSKPGMNTEAFF. The CDR3 DNA reads as TGTGCCAGCAGCTCAAAGCCAGGGATGAACACTGAAGCTTTCTTT. Filled out from reference TRBV9 and TRBJ1-1, the complete variable domain reads DSGVTQTPKHLITATGQRVTLRCSPRSGDLSVYWYQQSLDQGLQFLIQYYNGEERAKGNILERFSAQQFPDLHSELNLSSLELGDSALYFCASSSKPGMNTEAFFGQGTRLTVV.

The CDR3 sequence is CASSQERSRGVYQPQHF. In DNA, the CDR3 is TGCGCCAGCAGCCAAGAACGAAGCAGGGGGGTGTATCAGCCCCAGCATTTT. The chain links TRBV4-1 to TRBJ1-5; 7 bases align to TRBD1. V was pared by 0 bases and J by 5 bases, with 10 bases of the junction left unmatched. CDR1 and CDR2 (germline): MGHRA, YSYEKL. The CDR3 is made up of 17 amino acids.

This clone was counted once. This rearrangement joins TRBV19 to TRBJ2-3, with a weak D call TRBD2 (5 bases). With 6 bases removed from V and 2 bases from J, the gap between germline ends came to 21 bases. CDR1 and CDR2 from the germline V gene are LNHDA and SQIVND (reference sequence). The CDR3 totals 17 residues. The CDR3 loop reads CASSPNPREIDTDTQYF. DNA for the CDR3: TGTGCCAGTAGCCCTAATCCGAGGGAGATTGACACAGATACGCAGTATTTT.